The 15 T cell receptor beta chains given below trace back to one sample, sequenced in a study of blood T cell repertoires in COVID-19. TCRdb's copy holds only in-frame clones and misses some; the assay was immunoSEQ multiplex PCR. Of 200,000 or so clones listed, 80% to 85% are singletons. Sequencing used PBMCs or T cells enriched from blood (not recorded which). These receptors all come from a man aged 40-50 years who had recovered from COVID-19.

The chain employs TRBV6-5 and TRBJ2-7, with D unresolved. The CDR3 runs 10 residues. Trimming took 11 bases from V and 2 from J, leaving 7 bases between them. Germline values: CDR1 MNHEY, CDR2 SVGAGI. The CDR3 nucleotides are TGTGCCGTACAGACCTACGAGCAGTACTTC. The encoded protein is CAVQTYEQYF.

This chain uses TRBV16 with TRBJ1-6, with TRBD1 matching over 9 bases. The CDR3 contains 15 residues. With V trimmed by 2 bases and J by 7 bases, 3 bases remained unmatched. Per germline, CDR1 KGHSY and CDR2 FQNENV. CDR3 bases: TGTGCCAGCAGCCAAAATGGACAGGGGAATTCACCCCTCCACTTT. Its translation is CASSQNGQGNSPLHF.

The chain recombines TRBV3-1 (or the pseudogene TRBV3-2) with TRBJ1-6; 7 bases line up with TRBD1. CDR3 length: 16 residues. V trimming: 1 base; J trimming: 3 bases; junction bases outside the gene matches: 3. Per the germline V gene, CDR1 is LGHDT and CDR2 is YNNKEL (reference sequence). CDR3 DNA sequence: TGTGCCAGCAGCCAAGCTGGACAGGTCTATAATTCACCCCTCCACTTT. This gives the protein CASSQAGQVYNSPLHF.

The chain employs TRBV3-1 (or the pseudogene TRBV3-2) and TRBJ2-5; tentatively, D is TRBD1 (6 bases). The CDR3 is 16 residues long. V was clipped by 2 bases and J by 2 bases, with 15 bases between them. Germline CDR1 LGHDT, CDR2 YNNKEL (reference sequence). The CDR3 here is CASSQRSTGIQETQYF. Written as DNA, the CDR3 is TGTGCCAGCAGCCAAAGATCGACAGGAATTCAAGAGACCCAGTACTTC.

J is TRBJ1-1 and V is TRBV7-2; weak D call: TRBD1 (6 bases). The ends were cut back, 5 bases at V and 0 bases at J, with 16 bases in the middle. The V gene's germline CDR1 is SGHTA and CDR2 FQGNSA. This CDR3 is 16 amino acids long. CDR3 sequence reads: CASSPHAGAVNTEAFF. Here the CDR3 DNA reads TGTGCCAGCAGCCCCCACGCAGGGGCGGTGAACACTGAAGCTTTCTTT.

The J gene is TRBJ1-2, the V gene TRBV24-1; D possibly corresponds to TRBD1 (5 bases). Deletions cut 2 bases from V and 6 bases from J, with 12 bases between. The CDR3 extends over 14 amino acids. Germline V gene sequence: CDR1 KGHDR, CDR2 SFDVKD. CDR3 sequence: CATSDYGGTDGYTF. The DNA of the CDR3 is TGTGCCACCAGTGATTATGGGGGGACGGATGGCTACACCTTC.

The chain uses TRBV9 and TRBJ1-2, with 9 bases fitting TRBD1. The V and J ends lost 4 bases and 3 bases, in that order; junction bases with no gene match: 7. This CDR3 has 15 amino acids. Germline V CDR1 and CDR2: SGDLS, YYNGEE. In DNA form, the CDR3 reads TGTGCCAGCAGCCCCCGGGACAGGGACGACTATGGCTACACCTTC. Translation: CASSPRDRDDYGYTF.

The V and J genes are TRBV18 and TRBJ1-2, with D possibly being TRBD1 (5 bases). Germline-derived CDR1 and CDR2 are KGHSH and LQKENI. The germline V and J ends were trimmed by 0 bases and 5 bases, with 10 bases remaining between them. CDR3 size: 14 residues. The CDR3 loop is CASSPPGALYGYTF. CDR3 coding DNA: TGTGCCAGCTCACCACCAGGGGCCCTGTATGGCTACACCTTC.

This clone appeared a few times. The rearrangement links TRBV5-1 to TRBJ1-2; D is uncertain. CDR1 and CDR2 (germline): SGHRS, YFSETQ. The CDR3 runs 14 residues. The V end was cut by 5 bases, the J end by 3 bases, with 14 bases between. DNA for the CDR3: TGCGCCAGCAGGATCGCCCCCCAGGACTATGGCTACACCTTC. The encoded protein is CASRIAPQDYGYTF.

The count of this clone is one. CDR3 amino acids: CASSESAGRTDTQYF. Written as DNA, the CDR3 is TGCGCCAGCAGTGAGTCGGCGGGACGCACAGATACGCAGTATTTT. The chain carries TRBV10-2 and TRBJ2-3, with D possibly being TRBD2 (6 bases). V was trimmed by 0 bases and J by 1 base, leaving 8 bases between them. This CDR3 comprises 15 residues. CDR1 and CDR2 from the germline V gene are WSHSY and SAAADI.

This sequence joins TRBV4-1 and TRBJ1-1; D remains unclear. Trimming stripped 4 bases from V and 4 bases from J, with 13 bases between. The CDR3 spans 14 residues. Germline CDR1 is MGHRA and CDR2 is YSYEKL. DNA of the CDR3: TGCGCCAGCAGCCTAACACTGGAGCGCACTGAAGCTTTCTTT. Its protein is CASSLTLERTEAFF.

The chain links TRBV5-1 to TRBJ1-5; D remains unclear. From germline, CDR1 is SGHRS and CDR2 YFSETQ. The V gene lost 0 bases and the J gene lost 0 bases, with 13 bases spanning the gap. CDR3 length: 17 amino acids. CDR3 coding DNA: TGCGCCAGCAGCTTGGACGGCGGAGATTCTAGCAATCAGCCCCAGCATTTT. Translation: CASSLDGGDSSNQPQHF.

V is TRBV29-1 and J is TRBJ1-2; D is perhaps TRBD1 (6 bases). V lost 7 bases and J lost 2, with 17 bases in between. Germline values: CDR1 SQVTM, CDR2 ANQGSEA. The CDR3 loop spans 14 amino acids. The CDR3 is CSATGPTGNYGYTF. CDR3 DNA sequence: TGCAGCGCTACCGGTCCGACAGGAAACTATGGCTACACCTTC.

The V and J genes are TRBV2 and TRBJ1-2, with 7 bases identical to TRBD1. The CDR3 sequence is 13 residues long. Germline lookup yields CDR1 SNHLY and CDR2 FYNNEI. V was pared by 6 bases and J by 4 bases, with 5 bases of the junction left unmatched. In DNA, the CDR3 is TGTGCCAGCAGGAACAGGGGTGGCTATGGCTACACCTTC. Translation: CASRNRGGYGYTF. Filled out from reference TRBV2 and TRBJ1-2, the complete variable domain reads EPEVTQTPSHQVTQMGQEVILRCVPISNHLYFYWYRQILGQKVEFLVSFYNNEISEKSEIFDDQFSVERPDGSNFTLKIRSTKLEDSAMYFCASRNRGGYGYTFGSGTRLTVV.

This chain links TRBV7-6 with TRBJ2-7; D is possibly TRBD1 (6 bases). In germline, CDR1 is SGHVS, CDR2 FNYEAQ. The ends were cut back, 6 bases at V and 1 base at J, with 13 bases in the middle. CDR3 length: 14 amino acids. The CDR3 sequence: CASRSDSLSYEQYF. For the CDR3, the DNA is TGTGCCAGCAGATCGGACAGTCTTTCCTACGAGCAGTACTTC.